This entry concerns a single T cell receptor beta chain. The CDR3 contains 15 residues. Germline V gene sequence: CDR1 MNHNY, CDR2 SVGAGI (reference sequence). V was pared by 6 bases and J by 3 bases, with 14 bases between. Produced via immunoSEQ multiplex PCR; TCRdb's table is partial and in-frame only. The profile shows over a million clones, 75% to 80% of them singletons. The data derive from a study of shared clonotypes between healthy human individuals. The chain carries TRBV6-6 and TRBJ2-2; TRBD2 is a possible D gene (5 bases). Sequencing was done on a sample of memory CD4+ T cells from PBMCs. Subset reported: CD45RA-negative fraction. The sequence was collected from a man between 18 and 35 years old in good health. Some clones in this sample may be carry-over from other donors' samples. The CDR3 DNA sequence: TGTGCCAGCAGCCCTGCCGGAGGATACACCGGGGAGCTGTTTTTT. Protein sequence: CASSPAGGYTGELFF.